The 9 T cell receptor beta chains in this list originate from one sample, sequenced in a study of T cell responses to AZD1222 COVID-19 vaccine. The assay was immunoSEQ multiplex PCR, and TCRdb's table has in-frame clones only and misses some. This sample carries about 130,000 clones, about 90% of them seen once, and the ten largest clones take roughly a tenth. Sequenced here: peripheral blood, sampled on day 0 of AZD1222 vaccination. These receptor sequences come from an adult in good health.

This chain uses TRBV10-3 with TRBJ2-7, with TRBD2 matching over 11 bases. CDR1 and CDR2 from the germline V gene are ENHRY and SYGVKD. This CDR3 region has 17 residues. The junction had 6 bases not matched to a gene; V was cut back by 2 bases and J by 0 bases. The CDR3 is CAISEAASGRTSYEQYF. The CDR3 bases are TGTGCCATCAGTGAGGCGGCTAGCGGGAGGACCTCCTACGAGCAGTACTTC.

The gene calls are TRBV10-3 and TRBJ2-3; tentative D call: TRBD1 (5 bases). Trimming cost V 6 bases and J 6 bases, with 10 bases left between them. The CDR3 extends over 12 amino acids. The germline V gene encodes CDR1 ENHRY and CDR2 SYGVKD. CDR3 bases: TGTGCCATCAGCCAGGGCCGCGATACGCAGTATTTT. It yields the protein CAISQGRDTQYF.

The chain joins TRBV7-2 to TRBJ1-5; D possibly corresponds to TRBD1 (5 bases). V was pared by 4 bases and J by 9 bases, with 13 bases between. Per the germline V gene, CDR1 is SGHTA and CDR2 is FQGNSA. CDR3 length: 13 residues. The CDR3: CASSSGIQLPQHF. CDR3 sequence (DNA): TGTGCCAGCAGCTCAGGGATCCAACTGCCCCAGCATTTT.

The chain carries TRBV4-3 and TRBJ2-5, with TRBD2 matching over 7 bases. Germline lookup yields CDR1 LGHNA and CDR2 YSLEER. This CDR3 has 16 residues. The trim removed 1 base at V and 3 bases at J, leaving 8 bases unmatched. The CDR3 DNA sequence: TGCGCCAGCAGCCAAGTCTTGGCGGGAGAGGAAGAGACCCAGTACTTC. Translating gives CASSQVLAGEEETQYF.

The CDR3 spells CASKWGDQGNQPQHF. CDR3 coding DNA: TGTGCCAGCAAGTGGGGGGATCAGGGCAATCAGCCCCAGCATTTT. The chain combines TRBV2 with TRBJ1-5; TRBD1 might be the D (5 bases). CDR1 is SNHLY and CDR2 is FYNNEI in the germline V gene. Trimming shortened V by 7 bases and J by 2 bases, and 15 bases separated the two germline ends. The CDR3 extends over 15 amino acids.

The V call is TRBV11-2, the J call TRBJ2-5; D call uncertain. Trimming cost V 4 bases and J 7 bases, with 10 bases left between them. This CDR3 has 12 residues. Per germline, CDR1 SGHAT and CDR2 FQNNGV. The CDR3 sequence is CASSSDRVTQYF. DNA for the CDR3: TGTGCCAGCAGCTCGGATCGAGTGACCCAGTACTTC.

This rearrangement joins TRBV5-4 to TRBJ2-3; D gene unclear. The CDR3 sequence is 16 residues long. Germline-derived CDR1 and CDR2 are SGHNT and YYREEE (reference sequence). V was cut by 4 bases and J by 0 bases, with 15 bases left in between. CDR3 residues: CASSPRLAPSTDTQYF. CDR3 in DNA: TGTGCCAGCAGCCCTAGACTGGCCCCTAGCACAGATACGCAGTATTTT.

This chain uses TRBV20-1 with TRBJ2-4; D gene uncertain. The V gene lost 6 bases and the J gene lost 6 bases, with 9 bases spanning the gap. CDR1 is DFQATT, CDR2 SNEGSKA, per germline (reference sequence). This CDR3 has 11 amino acids. The CDR3 nucleotides read TGCAGTGCCCTTACCTTAAACATTCAGTACTTC. This gives the protein CSALTLNIQYF.

V usage is TRBV27 and J usage is TRBJ1-4; D perhaps matches TRBD1 (6 bases). V was shortened by 6 bases and J by 7 bases, with 15 bases between the two germline ends. The CDR3 is 14 residues long. Germline V gene data show CDR1 as MNHEY and CDR2 as SMNVEV (reference sequence). CDR3 sequence reads: CASSNTGIGEKLFF. CDR3 coding DNA: TGTGCCAGCAGCAACACAGGGATCGGTGAAAAACTGTTTTTT.